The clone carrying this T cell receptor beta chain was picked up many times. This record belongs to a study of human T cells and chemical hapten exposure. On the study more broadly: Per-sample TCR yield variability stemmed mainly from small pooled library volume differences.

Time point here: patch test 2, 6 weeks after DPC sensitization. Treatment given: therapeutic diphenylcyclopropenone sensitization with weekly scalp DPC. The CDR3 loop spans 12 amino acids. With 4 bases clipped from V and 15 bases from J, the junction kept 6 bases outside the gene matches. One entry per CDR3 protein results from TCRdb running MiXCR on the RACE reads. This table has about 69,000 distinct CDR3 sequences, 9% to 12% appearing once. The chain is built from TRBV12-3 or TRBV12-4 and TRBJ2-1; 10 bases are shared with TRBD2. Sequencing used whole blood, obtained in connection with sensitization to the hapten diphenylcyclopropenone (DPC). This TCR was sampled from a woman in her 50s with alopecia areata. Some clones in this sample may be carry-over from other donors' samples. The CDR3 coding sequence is TGTGCCAGCAGTTCCTCTAGCGGGAGAACGTTCTTC. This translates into CASSSSSGRTFF.